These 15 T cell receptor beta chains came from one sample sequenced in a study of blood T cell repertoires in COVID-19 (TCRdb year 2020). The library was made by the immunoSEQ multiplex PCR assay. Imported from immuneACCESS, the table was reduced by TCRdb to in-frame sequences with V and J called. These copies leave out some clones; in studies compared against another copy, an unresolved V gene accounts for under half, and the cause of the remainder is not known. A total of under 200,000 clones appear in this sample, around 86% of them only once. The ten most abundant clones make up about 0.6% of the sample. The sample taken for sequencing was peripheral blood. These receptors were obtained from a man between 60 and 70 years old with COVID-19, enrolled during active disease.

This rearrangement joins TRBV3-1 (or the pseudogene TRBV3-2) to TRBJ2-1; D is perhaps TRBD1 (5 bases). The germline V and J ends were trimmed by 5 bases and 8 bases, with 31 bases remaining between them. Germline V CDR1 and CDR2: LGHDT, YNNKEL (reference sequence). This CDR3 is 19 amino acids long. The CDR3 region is CASSARQLRRAFHFDEQFF. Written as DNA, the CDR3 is TGTGCCAGCAGCGCCCGACAGTTAAGAAGGGCCTTTCACTTCGATGAGCAGTTCTTC.

CDR3 residues: CASSQNPGWGSYEQYF. The CDR3, as DNA: TGTGCCAGCAGCCAGAATCCAGGGTGGGGCTCCTACGAGCAGTACTTC. The V and J genes are TRBV3-1 (or the pseudogene TRBV3-2) and TRBJ2-7, with D tentatively TRBD1 (5 bases). The V and J ends lost 3 bases and 0 bases respectively, with 15 bases between them. CDR3 size: 16 residues. Germline V gene sequence: CDR1 LGHDT, CDR2 YNNKEL (reference sequence).

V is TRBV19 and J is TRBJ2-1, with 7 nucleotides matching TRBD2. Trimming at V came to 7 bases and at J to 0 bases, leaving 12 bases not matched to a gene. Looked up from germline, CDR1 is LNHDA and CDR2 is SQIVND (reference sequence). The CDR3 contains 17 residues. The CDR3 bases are TGTGCCAGTAAGGGACTAACCAAAACAAGCTCCTACAATGAGCAGTTCTTC. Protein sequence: CASKGLTKTSSYNEQFF. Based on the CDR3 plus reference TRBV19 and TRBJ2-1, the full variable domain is DGGITQSPKYLFRKEGQNVTLSCEQNLNHDAMYWYRQDPGQGLRLIYYSQIVNDFQKGDIAEGYSVSREKKESFPLTVTSAQKNPTAFYLCASKGLTKTSSYNEQFFGPGTRLTVL.

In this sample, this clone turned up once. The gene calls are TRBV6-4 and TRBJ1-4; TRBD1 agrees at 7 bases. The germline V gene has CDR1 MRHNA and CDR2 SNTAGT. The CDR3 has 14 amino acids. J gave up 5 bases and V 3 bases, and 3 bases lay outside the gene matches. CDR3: CASSEDRSNEKLFF. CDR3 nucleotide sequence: TGTGCCAGCAGTGAGGACAGGTCCAATGAAAAACTGTTTTTT.

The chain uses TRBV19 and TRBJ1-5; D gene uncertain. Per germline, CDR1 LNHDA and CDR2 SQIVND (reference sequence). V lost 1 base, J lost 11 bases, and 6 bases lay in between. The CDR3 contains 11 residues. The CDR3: CASSIGHSQHF. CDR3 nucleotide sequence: TGTGCCAGTAGTATAGGACATTCCCAGCATTTT.

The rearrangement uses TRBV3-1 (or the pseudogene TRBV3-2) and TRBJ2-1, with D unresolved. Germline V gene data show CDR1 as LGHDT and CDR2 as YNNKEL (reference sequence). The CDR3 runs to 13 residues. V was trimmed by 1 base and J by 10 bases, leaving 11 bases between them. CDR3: CASSQVASQEQFF. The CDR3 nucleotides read TGTGCCAGCAGCCAAGTTGCTTCGCAGGAGCAGTTCTTC.

Here the CDR3 reads CASSLLMPALASNEQFF. DNA for the CDR3: TGTGCCAGCAGTTTACTTATGCCCGCGCTAGCGTCAAATGAGCAGTTCTTC. The J gene is TRBJ2-1, the V gene TRBV28, with a weak D call TRBD2 (6 bases). V lost 2 bases and J 7 bases, leaving 21 bases between the germline ends. There are 17 residues in the CDR3. The germline V gene has CDR1 MDHEN and CDR2 SYDVKM.

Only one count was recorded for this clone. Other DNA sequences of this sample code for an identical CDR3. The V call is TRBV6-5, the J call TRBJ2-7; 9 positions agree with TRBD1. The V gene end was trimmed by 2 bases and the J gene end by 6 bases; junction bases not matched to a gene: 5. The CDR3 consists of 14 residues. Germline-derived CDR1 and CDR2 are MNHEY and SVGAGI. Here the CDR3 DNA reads TGTGCCAGCAGTTACACGGGACAGGGCTCCGAGCAGTACTTC. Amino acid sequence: CASSYTGQGSEQYF.

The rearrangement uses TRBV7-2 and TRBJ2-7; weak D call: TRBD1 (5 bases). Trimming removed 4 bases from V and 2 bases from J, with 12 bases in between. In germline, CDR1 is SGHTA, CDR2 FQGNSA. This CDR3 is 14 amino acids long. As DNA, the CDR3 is TGTGCCAGCAGCTCGAAGCAGGGCCCCTACGAGCAGTACTTC. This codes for CASSSKQGPYEQYF.

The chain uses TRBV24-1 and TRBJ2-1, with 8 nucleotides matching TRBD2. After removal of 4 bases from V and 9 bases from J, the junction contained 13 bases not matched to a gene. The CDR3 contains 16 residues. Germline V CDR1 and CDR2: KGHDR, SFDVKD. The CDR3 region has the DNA TGTGCCACCAGTGAATCCGCCGGGGGGGGTTGGGGTGAGCAGTTCTTC. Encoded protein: CATSESAGGGWGEQFF.

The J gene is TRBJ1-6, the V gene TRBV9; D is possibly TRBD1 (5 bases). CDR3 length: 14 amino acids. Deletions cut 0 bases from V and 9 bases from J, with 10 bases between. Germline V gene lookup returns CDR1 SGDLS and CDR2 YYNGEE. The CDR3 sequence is CASSVGQIASPLHF. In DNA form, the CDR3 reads TGTGCCAGCAGCGTAGGACAGATCGCTTCACCCCTCCACTTT. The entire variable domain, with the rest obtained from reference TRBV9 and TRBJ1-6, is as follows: DSGVTQTPKHLITATGQRVTLRCSPRSGDLSVYWYQQSLDQGLQFLIQYYNGEERAKGNILERFSAQQFPDLHSELNLSSLELGDSALYFCASSVGQIASPLHFGNGTRLTVT.

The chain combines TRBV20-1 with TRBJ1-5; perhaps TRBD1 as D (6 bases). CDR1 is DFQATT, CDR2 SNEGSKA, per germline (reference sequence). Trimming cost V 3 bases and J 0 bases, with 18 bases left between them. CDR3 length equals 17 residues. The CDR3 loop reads CSASLRTASDSNQPQHF. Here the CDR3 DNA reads TGCAGTGCTAGTCTCAGGACAGCATCAGATAGCAATCAGCCCCAGCATTTT.

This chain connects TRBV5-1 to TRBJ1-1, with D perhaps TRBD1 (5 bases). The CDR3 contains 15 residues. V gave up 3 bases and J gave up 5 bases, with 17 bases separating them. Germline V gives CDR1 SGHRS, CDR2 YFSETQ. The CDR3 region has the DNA TGCGCCAGCAGCTCGGGGGACGGACTTTTGACTGAAGCTTTCTTT. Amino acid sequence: CASSSGDGLLTEAFF.

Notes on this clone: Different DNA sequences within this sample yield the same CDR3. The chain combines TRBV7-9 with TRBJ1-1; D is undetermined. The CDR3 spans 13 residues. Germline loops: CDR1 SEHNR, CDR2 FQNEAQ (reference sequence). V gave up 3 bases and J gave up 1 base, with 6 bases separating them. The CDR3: CASSLTGNTEAFF. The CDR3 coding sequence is TGTGCCAGCAGCTTGACTGGGAACACTGAAGCTTTCTTT.

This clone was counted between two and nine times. The CDR3: CASSPESSNSPLHF. Written as DNA, the CDR3 is TGTGCCAGCTCACCAGAGAGTAGTAATTCACCCCTCCACTTT. The V and J genes are TRBV18 and TRBJ1-6; D unclear. Germline V gives CDR1 KGHSH, CDR2 LQKENI. The length of the CDR3 is 14 residues. The V end lost 2 bases, the J end lost 6 bases, and 8 bases lay between the germline ends.